This entry is about one T cell receptor (beta chain). The specificity of this receptor is unknown. No clone much larger than this one lies a single base away; base qualities are absent. The donors were roughly 40 Caucasian individuals from Russia, aged roughly 6 to 90 years, who were systemically healthy. Each donor gave approximately 9.3 milliliters of peripheral blood, collected into EDTA-treated Vacutainer tubes. Ficoll-Paque density-gradient centrifugation was used to isolate PBMCs, with at least 7 million per sample. Total RNA, at least 5.5 micrograms per sample, was extracted from PBMCs with Trizol reagent. Naive CD45RAhigh/CD27high T cell percentages were measured by flow cytometry on a PBMC aliquot from every donor. This record belongs to a study of blood T cells in healthy people across ages (dated by TCRdb to the mid-2010s). Background on the whole study: Template switching captured roughly one uniquely barcoded TCR beta cDNA molecule per two T cells in model experiments. Using deep sequencing normalized with unique cDNA molecular identifiers, the study measured how TCR beta repertoire diversity changes with age. The donors were split into four age groups: young (average about 16 years), middle-aged (over 35), aged (more than 60) and long-lived (approximately 80). To avoid experimental bias, donors of different ages were spread randomly across the sequencing lanes. Using the same blood draw, the study looked at two additional independent replicas of 1 million unique cDNA reads for two donors, one aged 18 to 30 and the other aged 80 or older. General study outcomes and caveats: Observed TCR beta diversity correlated strongly with the percentage of naive T cells measured by flow cytometry. As age increased, observed TCR beta diversity per million T cells dropped in a roughly linear way, and a significant reduction was already evident by age about 40. The long-lived group showed more naive CD4+ T cells, fewer expanded clones and increased TCR diversity than the aged group, suggesting age selection. Conclusive comparison of naive and antigen-experienced compartments was prevented by the profiling of bulk unsorted PBMCs. Donor CMV infection status was unknown, potentially confounding age-related changes in expanded clonotypes. Total diversity estimates from one million sequenced T cells were considered lower bounds and underestimates.

The method was 5' RACE. The data were produced on an Illumina HiSeq 2500. A second PCR of roughly 7 to 11 cycles was performed with a sample-barcoded 5' primer and a J-beta primer mix. Each TCR beta cDNA molecule received a unique molecular identifier from a template-switch 5' adaptor carrying 12 random nucleotides. At least 3 million CDR3-containing paired-end reads were obtained from each sample. First-strand cDNA was synthesized from all RNA with the Mint cDNA synthesis kit, primed by a TRBC-specific oligonucleotide. Following uracil-DNA glycosylase treatment, a first 18-cycle PCR with universal primers M1SS and BC2_uni_R was performed on all cDNA. Regarding the original processing steps: For normalization, 1 million high-quality reads were randomly selected from each sample, with every read carrying a distinct molecular identifier. Reads with shared molecular identifiers were discarded instead of being binned into consensus sequences. MiTCR, with a Q25 quality threshold and the strictest error-elimination algorithm, was used for CDR3 identification, clonotype clustering and error correction. A nonparametric unseen species model with Euler transformation was used to estimate lower-bound total TCR beta diversity. TCRdb ran its own pipeline on the public reads, namely fastp trimming at Q25 and MiXCR clone calling, and kept in-frame beta chains. Each entry merges the rows of one CDR3 protein and shows their most common DNA and genes. What appears here as the V and J calls and clone size reflects TCRdb's work, not the paper's. The sample table records 700,000 or so distinct CDR3 sequences; roughly 41% of these occur just once. The ten largest account for 25% to 30% of the sample.

This receptor was identified in a man older than 75 in good health. The sequencing sample was made of blood.

For the CDR3, the sequence is CSAPSGSFSQGYLPYEQYF. The nucleotide sequence is given as TGCAGTGCCCCTAGCGGGAGCTTTTCACAAGGGTATCTTCCCTACGAGCAGTACTTC. The chain is assembled from TRBV20-1 and TRBJ2-7; the junction holds 10 bases that match TRBD2. V has 6 bases trimmed and J has 2 bases trimmed; junction bases matching no gene number 22. The CDR3, cysteine through phenylalanine, is 19 amino acids long. Just the 57-base CDR3 DNA is kept, in frame starting at base 1. CDR1 and CDR2, looked up from the germline V gene (reference sequence), are DFQATT and SNEGSKA.